Below, one TCR beta chain is given with its context. Profiling relied on immunoSEQ multiplex PCR, and the TCRdb table lists in-frame clones only, not all of them. The table includes a few hundred thousand clones, under 90% detected once. Enrolled through a virtual design, the participants were between 18 and 89 years of age and came from around 25 US areas. Categorization into cohorts depended on clinical history that participants reported. This specimen comes from a study of blood T cell repertoires in COVID-19. Overall study context: From the United States, Italy and Spain came samples of acute and convalescent COVID-19.

V shed 5 bases and J 10 bases; nucleotides not matched to a gene: 11. This CDR3 region has 15 residues. The germline CDR1 and CDR2 sequences are LNHDA and SQIVND (reference sequence). Sequenced sample: PBMCs or T cells enriched from blood (not recorded which). V is TRBV19 and J is TRBJ1-4; TRBD1 matches 9 bases. This clonotype originated in a man aged 30-40 years with acute COVID-19. This CDR3 is CASSVDRGNGGKLFF. The CDR3 DNA sequence: TGTGCCAGTAGTGTGGACAGGGGAAATGGAGGAAAACTGTTTTTT.